Presented here are 9 T cell receptor beta chains from one specimen sequenced in a study of cytomegalovirus exposure and HLA in healthy donors. Use of 60 Vbeta and 13 Jbeta primers characterized the PCR. TCRdb's table, derived via immunoSEQ multiplex PCR, lists solely in-frame clones and lacks some. This table holds approximately 150,000 clones, around 79% found once. Sequencing was carried out using PBMCs. Source of these receptors: a human donor in good health.

V and J are TRBV10-3 and TRBJ2-1, with 7 nucleotides matching TRBD1. The CDR3 is made up of 13 amino acids. V lost 4 bases to trimming and J lost 6 bases; unmatched junction nucleotides: 3. Germline assignment: CDR1 ENHRY and CDR2 SYGVKD. CDR3 amino acids: CAISGQGTNEQFF. DNA for the CDR3: TGTGCCATCAGTGGACAGGGCACCAATGAGCAGTTCTTC.

This rearrangement joins TRBV28 to TRBJ2-7, with D unresolved. Trimming removed 10 bases at V and 2 bases at J, with 12 bases between. CDR3 length: 12 residues. Per the germline V gene, CDR1 is MDHEN and CDR2 is SYDVKM. The chain's CDR3 is CATLTPPYEQYF. The CDR3 nucleotides read TGTGCCACCCTGACACCCCCCTACGAGCAGTACTTC.

V and J are TRBV4-3 and TRBJ2-3, with 9 positions matching TRBD1. This CDR3 comprises 14 residues. V shed 1 base, J shed 4 bases, and the junction held 0 bases outside the gene matches. CDR1 LGHNA and CDR2 YSLEER come from the germline V gene. CDR3 sequence (DNA): TGCGCCAGCAGCCAAGGGACAGGGGCAGATACGCAGTATTTT. Amino acid sequence: CASSQGTGADTQYF.

This chain uses TRBV11-1 with TRBJ2-5, with D tentatively TRBD1 (5 bases). The CDR3 is 15 amino acids. V lost 0 bases and J 3 bases, leaving 11 bases between the germline ends. CDR1 is SGHAT and CDR2 is FQDESV in the germline V gene (reference sequence). CDR3 in DNA: TGTGCCAGCAGCTTAGCTCCAGGGTCAGAAGAGACCCAGTACTTC. Translated, it gives CASSLAPGSEETQYF. The whole variable domain, filled in from reference TRBV11-1 and TRBJ2-5, reads EAEVAQSPRYKITEKSQAVAFWCDPISGHATLYWYRQILGQGPELLVQFQDESVVDDSQLPKDRFSAERLKGVDSTLKIQPAELGDSAMYLCASSLAPGSEETQYFGPGTRLLVL.

The chain recombines TRBV14 with TRBJ2-5, with 10 bases that match TRBD2. The junction had 3 bases not matched to a gene; V was cut back by 4 bases and J by 4 bases. This CDR3 comprises 14 residues. The germline CDR1 and CDR2 sequences are SGHDN and FVKESK. The chain's CDR3 is CASSRTSGIETQYF. For the CDR3, the DNA is TGTGCCAGCAGCCGAACTAGCGGGATAGAGACCCAGTACTTC.

The chain has TRBV19 and TRBJ2-1, with D possibly being TRBD1 (5 bases). Trimming shortened V by 3 bases and J by 0 bases, and 12 bases separated the two germline ends. The CDR3 has 16 amino acids. From germline, CDR1 is LNHDA and CDR2 SQIVND (reference sequence). CDR3: CASSIGHLLSYNEQFF. The CDR3 DNA is TGTGCCAGTAGTATCGGACACCTACTCTCCTACAATGAGCAGTTCTTC.

This clone has only a few counts. This chain joins TRBV7-2 and TRBJ1-6; D is perhaps TRBD1 (6 bases). Germline V gene sequence: CDR1 SGHTA, CDR2 FQGNSA. The CDR3 has 16 residues. V shed 5 bases and J shed 5 bases, with 16 bases lying between them. CDR3 protein: CASSARGGGNNSPLHF. The CDR3 DNA reads TGTGCCAGCAGCGCGAGGGGGGGCGGTAATAATTCACCCCTCCACTTT.

The gene calls are TRBV5-1 and TRBJ2-5; a weak D match, TRBD2 (7 bases). The germline CDR1 and CDR2 sequences are SGHRS and YFSETQ. The CDR3 has 16 amino acids. The V end was cut by 0 bases, the J end by 5 bases, with 17 bases between. CDR3 protein: CASSLEEGGGEETQYF. The CDR3 DNA sequence: TGCGCCAGCAGCTTGGAGGAGGGAGGGGGTGAGGAGACCCAGTACTTC.

This chain links TRBV2 with TRBJ1-6; tentatively, D is TRBD1 (5 bases). The CDR3 length is 14 residues. Germline CDR1 SNHLY, CDR2 FYNNEI. V lost 4 bases, J lost 8 bases, and 12 bases lay in between. As DNA, the CDR3 is TGTGCCAGCAGTGGTGGCAGGGCACATTCACCCCTCCACTTT. As protein: CASSGGRAHSPLHF.